The 6 T cell receptor beta chains below come from one sample, sequenced in a study of CD4 T cells in relation to SARS-CoV-2 and coronaviruses. The data were produced by immunoSEQ multiplex PCR, yet TCRdb's version contains in-frame clones alone and is incomplete. Found here are approximately 17,000 clones, more than 75% of them singletons; the top ten hold around 31%. Unexposed donor CD4+ T cells date from 2011-2018, before the COVID-19 pandemic. Isolation of CD4+ T cells took place after less than twelve days in culture. These TCRs are of unknown antigen specificity. The source material was CD4+ T cells from PBMCs, cultured in vitro. These receptors all come from a human donor in good health.

The CDR3 here is CASSLTGVGEQYF. The DNA of the CDR3 is TGTGCCAGCAGTCTGACAGGGGTAGGCGAGCAGTACTTC. The gene calls are TRBV2 and TRBJ2-7; TRBD1 matches 8 bases. Germline V CDR1 and CDR2: SNHLY, FYNNEI. With V trimmed by 5 bases and J by 6 bases, 6 bases remained unmatched. The CDR3 has 13 residues. The entire variable domain, with the rest obtained from reference TRBV2 and TRBJ2-7, is as follows: EPEVTQTPSHQVTQMGQEVILRCVPISNHLYFYWYRQILGQKVEFLVSFYNNEISEKSEIFDDQFSVERPDGSNFTLKIRSTKLEDSAMYFCASSLTGVGEQYFGPGTRLTVT.

V usage is TRBV19 and J usage is TRBJ2-1; 9 nucleotides align to TRBD2. V lost 8 bases to trimming and J lost 10 bases; unmatched junction nucleotides: 15. CDR1 and CDR2 (germline): LNHDA, SQIVND (reference sequence). The CDR3 extends over 15 amino acids. CDR3 residues: CASGPGSGRTGEQFF. The CDR3 DNA follows: TGTGCCAGTGGGCCGGGCAGCGGGAGGACTGGGGAGCAGTTCTTC.

The J gene is TRBJ2-5, the V gene TRBV6-2 or TRBV6-3; 10 bases line up with TRBD1. The length of the CDR3 is 15 residues. The germline CDR1 and CDR2 sequences are MNHEY and SVGEGT. The V and J ends lost 2 bases and 5 bases, in that order; junction bases with no gene match: 5. CDR3 region: CASSYRDRGQETQYF. CDR3 nucleotides: TGTGCCAGCAGTTACCGGGACAGGGGCCAGGAGACCCAGTACTTC.

This clone was found a few times. The J gene is TRBJ2-2, the V gene TRBV7-2; 7 bases map to TRBD2. The CDR3 runs 15 residues. Germline lookup yields CDR1 SGHTA and CDR2 FQGNSA. The V segment lost 6 bases and the J segment 1 base; nucleotides outside the gene matches: 5. The CDR3 sequence: CASRPASGNTGELFF. In DNA form, the CDR3 reads TGTGCCAGCAGGCCCGCTAGCGGGAACACCGGGGAGCTGTTTTTT.

This clone was recorded only once. The chain links TRBV7-8 to TRBJ2-7; 8 nucleotides agree with TRBD1. J lost 4 bases, V lost 5 bases, and 7 bases had no gene match. The CDR3 sequence is 14 residues long. Germline V CDR1 and CDR2: SGHVS, FQNEAQ. CDR3 sequence reads: CASSPTGVLYEQYF. The CDR3 DNA follows: TGTGCCAGCAGCCCGACAGGGGTGCTTTACGAGCAGTACTTC.

This clone was seen a handful of times. The chain employs TRBV6-2 or TRBV6-3 and TRBJ1-2, with D maybe TRBD1 (5 bases). The CDR3 consists of 14 residues. Germline CDR1 reads MNHEY; CDR2 reads SVGEGT. The V and J ends lost 0 bases and 8 bases respectively, with 13 bases between them. CDR3 sequence (DNA): TGTGCCAGCAGTTACTCGACCAGGGAAGGGGGCTACACCTTC. This encodes CASSYSTREGGYTF.